These 7 T cell receptor beta chains were sequenced from one sample in a study of regulatory T cells in long-lasting Graves disease. Construction of TCR beta libraries relied on iRepertoire HTBI primers and on Arm-PCR targeting CDR3 regions. One entry per CDR3 protein, called by TCRdb with MiXCR from the multiplex PCR reads. This table holds roughly 360,000 distinct CDR3 sequences, 12% found once. Specified time point: newly diagnosed GD, antithyroid drugs for less than 3 months. The authors made the TCR library using RNA they extracted from PBMCs. The same data also contributed to another study, on T cells in Graves' hyperthyroidism and ophthalmopathy.

The source material was peripheral blood mononuclear cells (PBMCs), sampled at new diagnosis, from a patient treated with antithyroid drugs. Every receptor here comes from a woman between 18 and 29 years old with Graves disease.

For this clonotype: The junction shows a germline mismatch at one end, possibly a read error. The chain recombines TRBV20-1 with TRBJ2-5; 8 nucleotides match TRBD1. The CDR3 sequence is 15 residues long. Germline V lookup: CDR1 DFQATT, CDR2 SNEGSKA (reference sequence). As DNA, the CDR3 is TGCAGTGCCAGAGGGGACAGGAGCTCCCAAGAGACCCAGTACTTC. This gives the protein CSARGDRSSQETQYF.

As to this clonotype: With only one base between it and a far larger clone, this is likely a read error. This is likely a read error, given that the CDR3 carries no conserved phenylalanine or tryptophan at its end. The chain combines TRBV6-2 or TRBV6-3 with TRBJ1-2, with D perhaps matching TRBD1 (5 bases). V lost 7 bases to trimming and J lost 6 bases, with 18 bases between them. The CDR3 runs to 14 residues. Germline-derived CDR1 and CDR2 are MNHEY and SVGEGT. CDR3 region: CASTFWGQGDGYTS. In nucleotides, the CDR3 is TGTGCCAGCACCTTCTGGGGCCAGGGCGATGGCTACACCTCC.

This clonotype was counted at least ten times. This sequence joins TRBV7-8 and TRBJ2-1; 7 nucleotides line up with TRBD1. Germline values: CDR1 SGHVS, CDR2 FQNEAQ. The trim removed 3 bases at V and 8 bases at J, leaving 4 bases unmatched. This CDR3 spans 13 amino acids. The CDR3 bases are TGTGCCAGCAGCTTTGACAGGGCGTATGAGCAGTTCTTC. This gives the protein CASSFDRAYEQFF. Full variable domain (rest looked up from reference TRBV7-8 and TRBJ2-1): GAGVSQSPRYKVAKRGQDVALRCDPISGHVSLFWYQQALGQGPEFLTYFQNEAQLDKSGLPSDRFFAERPEGSVSTLKIQRTQQEDSAVYLCASSFDRAYEQFFGPGTRLTVL.

There are many counts of this clonotype. The chain employs TRBV3-1 and TRBJ1-4; D unclear. The CDR3 runs to 15 residues. Trimming left V 3 bases short and J 6 bases short, with 14 bases between. CDR1 is LGHDT, CDR2 YNNKEL, per germline (reference sequence). CDR3 amino acids: CASSQTGPDDEKLFF. For the CDR3, the DNA is TGTGCCAGCAGCCAGACGGGTCCCGATGATGAAAAACTGTTTTTT.

As regards this clonotype: Only one base separates this from a far larger clonotype, so it likely reflects a read error. The V and J genes are TRBV2 and TRBJ2-3, with 8 bases fitting TRBD1. The J call is in doubt because the DNA end fits TRBJ2-7 better. The CDR3 extends over 12 amino acids. Germline V lookup: CDR1 SNHLY, CDR2 FYNNEI. The CDR3 coding sequence is TGTGCCAGCGGACAGGGCAGCGATGAGCAGTACTTC. Translating gives CASGQGSDEQYF.

This clonotype was counted at least ten times. The chain has TRBV6-2 or TRBV6-3 and TRBJ2-1; 10 nucleotides match TRBD2. V was pared by 4 bases and J by 0 bases, with 3 bases of the junction left unmatched. The germline CDR1 and CDR2 sequences are MNHEY and SVGEGT. The CDR3 contains 16 residues. This chain's CDR3 is CASSLLAGFSYNEQFF. The CDR3 bases are TGTGCCAGCAGTTTACTAGCGGGGTTCTCCTACAATGAGCAGTTCTTC.

The chain carries TRBV18 and TRBJ1-1, with D unresolved. The germline V and J ends were trimmed by 5 bases and 3 bases, with 13 bases remaining between them. The germline V gene encodes CDR1 KGHSH and CDR2 LQKENI. This CDR3 has 14 amino acids. The CDR3 reads CASSRGGFDTEAFF. The CDR3 DNA follows: TGTGCCAGCTCAAGAGGTGGGTTTGACACTGAAGCTTTCTTT.